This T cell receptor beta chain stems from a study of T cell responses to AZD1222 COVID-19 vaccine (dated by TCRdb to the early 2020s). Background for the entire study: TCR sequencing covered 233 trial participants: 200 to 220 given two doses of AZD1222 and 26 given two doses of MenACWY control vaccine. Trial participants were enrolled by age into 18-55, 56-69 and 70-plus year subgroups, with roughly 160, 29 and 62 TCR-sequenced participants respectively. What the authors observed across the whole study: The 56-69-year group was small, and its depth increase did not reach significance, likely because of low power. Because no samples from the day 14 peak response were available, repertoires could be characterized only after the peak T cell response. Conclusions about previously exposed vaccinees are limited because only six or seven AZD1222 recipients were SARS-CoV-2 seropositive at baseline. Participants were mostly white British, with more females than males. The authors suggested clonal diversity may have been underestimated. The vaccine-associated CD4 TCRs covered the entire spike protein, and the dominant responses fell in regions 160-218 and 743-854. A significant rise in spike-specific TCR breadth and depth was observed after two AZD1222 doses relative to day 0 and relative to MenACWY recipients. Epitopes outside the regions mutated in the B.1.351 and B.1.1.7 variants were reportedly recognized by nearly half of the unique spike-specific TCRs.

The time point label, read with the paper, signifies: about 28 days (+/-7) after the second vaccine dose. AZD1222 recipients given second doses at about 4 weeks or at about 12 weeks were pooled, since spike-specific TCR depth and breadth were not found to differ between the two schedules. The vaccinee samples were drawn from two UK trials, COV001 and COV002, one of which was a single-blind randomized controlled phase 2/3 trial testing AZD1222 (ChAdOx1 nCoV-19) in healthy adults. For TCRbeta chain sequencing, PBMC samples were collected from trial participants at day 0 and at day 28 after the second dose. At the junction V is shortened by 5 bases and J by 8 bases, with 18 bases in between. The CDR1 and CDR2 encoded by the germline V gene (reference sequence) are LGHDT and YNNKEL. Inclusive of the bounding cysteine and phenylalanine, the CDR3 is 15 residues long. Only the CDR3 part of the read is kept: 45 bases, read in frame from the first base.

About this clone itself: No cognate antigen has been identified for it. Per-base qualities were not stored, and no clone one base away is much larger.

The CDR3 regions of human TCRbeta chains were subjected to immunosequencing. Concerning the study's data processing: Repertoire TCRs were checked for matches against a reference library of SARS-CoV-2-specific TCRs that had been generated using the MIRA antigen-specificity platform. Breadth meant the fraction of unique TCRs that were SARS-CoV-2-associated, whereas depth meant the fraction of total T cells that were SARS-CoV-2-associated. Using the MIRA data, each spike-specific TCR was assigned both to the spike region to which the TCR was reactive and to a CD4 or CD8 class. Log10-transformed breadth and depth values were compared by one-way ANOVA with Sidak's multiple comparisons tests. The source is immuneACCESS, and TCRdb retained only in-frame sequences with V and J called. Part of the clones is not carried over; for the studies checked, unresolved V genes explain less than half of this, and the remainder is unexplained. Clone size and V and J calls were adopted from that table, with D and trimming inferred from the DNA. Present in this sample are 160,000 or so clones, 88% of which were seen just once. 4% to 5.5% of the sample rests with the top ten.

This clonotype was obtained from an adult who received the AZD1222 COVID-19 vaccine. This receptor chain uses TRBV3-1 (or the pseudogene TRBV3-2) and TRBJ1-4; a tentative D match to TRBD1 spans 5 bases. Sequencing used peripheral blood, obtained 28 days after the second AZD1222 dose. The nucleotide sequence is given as TGTGCCAGCAGCACCCGGGACCCCTGGGGGGAAAAACTGTTTTTT. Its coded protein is CASSTRDPWGEKLFF.